The rows below give T cell receptor beta chains drawn from one sample of a study of T cell repertoires in ileal Crohn's disease. Profiled with immunoSEQ multiplex PCR; TCRdb holds only in-frame clones, not every one. This sample has about 2,300 clones, with 93% found just once. Sequencing was carried out using ileal tissue. Receptors originate from an adult with Crohn's disease. Both conserved end residues are part of each CDR3. The D gene is left open where the match is weak. Clone sizes are given selectively: once, few, many, or a class where the clone is expanded.

NA	TRBV7-3	NA	TRBJ2-1	TGTGCCAGCAGCACACAGGGAAACAATGAGCAGTTCTTC	CASSTQGNNEQFF
NA	TRBV19	NA	TRBJ1-2	TGTGCCAGTAGTATTGTAAACGGACAGCCTGATTATGGCTACACCTTC	CASSIVNGQPDYGYTF
TRBD2	TRBV6-6	few	TRBJ2-7	TGTGCCAGCAGCCCTGCGGGGGGTCTCCACGAGCAGTACTTC	CASSPAGGLHEQYF
TRBD1	TRBV15	NA	TRBJ1-2	TGTGCCACCAGCAGAGACAGGGGGCATCTTGGCTACACCTTC	CATSRDRGHLGYTF
NA	TRBV27	NA	TRBJ2-1	TGTGCCAGCAGTTTCGACAGGAGGTATGAGCAGTTCTTC	CASSFDRRYEQFF
NA	TRBV18	NA	TRBJ1-2	TGTGCCAGCTCACCAGAGTCAGGAGCGAACTATGGCTACACCTTC	CASSPESGANYGYTF
TRBD2	TRBV5-4	NA	TRBJ2-5	TGTGCCAGCAGCTTGGGGCTAGCGGGAGAGCAAGAGACCCAGTACTTC	CASSLGLAGEQETQYF
TRBD1	TRBV6-1	once	TRBJ2-7	TGTGCCAGCAGTGAACGGGACAGGGGCTACGAGCAGTACTTC	CASSERDRGYEQYF
TRBD2	TRBV27	NA	TRBJ2-5	TGTGCCAGCAGACTCGGGACTAGCGGGAGCGAAGAGACCCAGTACTTC	CASRLGTSGSEETQYF
TRBD1	TRBV19	NA	TRBJ2-6	TGTGCCAGTAGTCGGGACAGGTCTCGCTCTGGGGCCAACGTCCTGACTTTC	CASSRDRSRSGANVLTF
NA	TRBV19	NA	TRBJ2-1	TGTGCCAGTAGTATCAGGACTGGGCCCGATGAGAATGAGCAGTTCTTC	CASSIRTGPDENEQFF
TRBD2	TRBV6-5	NA	TRBJ2-1	TGTGCCACCAAGTCGGTGAGCGGGGCGTCCAATGAGCAGTTCTTC	CATKSVSGASNEQFF
NA	TRBV4-1	NA	TRBJ2-6	TGCGCCAGCAGCCCATGGGGATTTGATGGGGCCAACGTCCTGACTTTC	CASSPWGFDGANVLTF
NA	TRBV6-5	NA	TRBJ2-3	TGTGCCAGCAGTTACGGCAGGGTTAGCACAGATACGCAGTATTTT	CASSYGRVSTDTQYF
TRBD2	TRBV11-2	NA	TRBJ2-2	TGTGCCAGCAGCTTATCGACTAGCGGGAACACCGGGGAGCTGTTTTTT	CASSLSTSGNTGELFF
TRBD1	TRBV15	NA	TRBJ1-2	TGTGCCACCAGCAGAGATACCTCGTCCGGGACAGGGTTTAATGGCTACACCTTC	CATSRDTSSGTGFNGYTF
NA	TRBV11-1	NA	TRBJ1-2	TGTGCCAGCAGCTCCGAAAGGGGAAGGGGTGGCTACACCTTC	CASSSERGRGGYTF
NA	TRBV4-1	NA	TRBJ2-4	TGCGCCAGCAGCCAAGTGAGGGACGGGAAAAACATTCAGTACTTC	CASSQVRDGKNIQYF
NA	TRBV19	NA	TRBJ1-5	TGTGCCAGTATTACGGGCCCGGGACAGCCCCAGCATTTT	CASITGPGQPQHF
NA	TRBV19	NA	TRBJ1-4	TGTGCCAGTACCCCGGGACGGTCTAATGAAAAACTGTTTTTT	CASTPGRSNEKLFF
NA	TRBV5-1	NA	TRBJ1-1	TGCGCCAGCAGCTTTGCCGGGAACACTGAAGCTTTCTTT	CASSFAGNTEAFF
NA	TRBV29-1	NA	TRBJ1-2	TGCAGCGTTGGAGGACAGACTAACTATGGCTACACCTTC	CSVGGQTNYGYTF
NA	TRBV19	NA	TRBJ2-5	TGTGCCAGTAGGCAGCAAGAGACCCAGTACTTC	CASRQQETQYF
TRBD1	TRBV4-1	NA	TRBJ2-7	TGCGCCAGCAGCCAAGTATATGGGACAGGGGACTTCGAGCAGTACTTC	CASSQVYGTGDFEQYF
NA	TRBV9	NA	TRBJ1-5	TGTGCCAGCAGCGTGGGCCTGGGTTCTGGTCAGCCCCAGCATTTT	CASSVGLGSGQPQHF
NA	TRBV18	NA	TRBJ1-3	TGTGCCAGCTCACCAGGGGAATACTCTGGAAACACCATATATTTT	CASSPGEYSGNTIYF
NA	TRBV7-9	few	TRBJ1-1	TGTGCCAGCAACTCTGGGGGGCTCACTGAAGCTTTCTTT	CASNSGGLTEAFF
TRBD1	TRBV19	NA	TRBJ1-2	TGTGCCAGTAGTGTCTCGACAGGGGCTCATGGCTACACCTTC	CASSVSTGAHGYTF
NA	TRBV7-6	NA	TRBJ1-1	TGTGCCAGCAGCCTAGAGGCGACCGGGGGTGAAGCTTTCTTT	CASSLEATGGEAFF
NA	TRBV15	NA	TRBJ1-2	TGTGCCACCAGGAGTTTTTATGGCTACACCTTC	CATRSFYGYTF
NA	TRBV7-8	NA	TRBJ2-7	TGTGCCAGCAGAACGGACAGCTACGAGCAGTACTTC	CASRTDSYEQYF
NA	TRBV10-2	NA	TRBJ2-1	TGCGCCAGCAGTGAATGGGGCAGTGAGCAGTTCTTC	CASSEWGSEQFF
NA	TRBV5-1	few	TRBJ2-7	TGCGCCAGCAGCATAAGGGACTCCTACGAGCAGTACTTC	CASSIRDSYEQYF
NA	TRBV11-3	NA	TRBJ1-2	TGTGCCAGCAGCTTAGGGCGGAACTATGGCTACACCTTC	CASSLGRNYGYTF
NA	TRBV9	NA	TRBJ2-7	TGTGCCAGCAGCGTAGGACTAGTCCCCTACGAGCAGTACTTC	CASSVGLVPYEQYF
NA	TRBV27	NA	TRBJ1-2	TGTGCCAGCAGTTTACTGAGGGACGGAAACTATGGCTACACCTTC	CASSLLRDGNYGYTF
NA	TRBV5-6	NA	TRBJ1-2	TGTGCCAGCAGCTTGGGGCAGGGAGGCCCTAGTTTGTCTAACTATGGCTACACCTTC	CASSLGQGGPSLSNYGYTF
NA	TRBV29-1	NA	TRBJ2-1	TGCAGCGTTGAAGGAGGGCTATACAATGAGCAGTTCTTC	CSVEGGLYNEQFF
NA	TRBV18	NA	TRBJ2-1	TGTGCCAGCTCACTGAGGACAGAAGGGAATGAGCAGTTCTTC	CASSLRTEGNEQFF
NA	TRBV2	NA	TRBJ1-5	TGTGCCAGCAGTGAGGGAGATCAGCCCCAGCATTTT	CASSEGDQPQHF
TRBD1	TRBV5-6	NA	TRBJ2-7	TGTGCCAGCAGCTCACCCGGGACAGGGTTCTCCGAGCAGTACTTC	CASSSPGTGFSEQYF
NA	TRBV10-3	NA	TRBJ1-6	TGTGCCATCAGTGACATTCTTTCAGGGGCAAGTGATTCACCCCTCCACTTT	CAISDILSGASDSPLHF
NA	TRBV7-9	few	TRBJ1-2	TGTGCCAGCAGCTTAGTGCCCGCGTGGTCGGGGTATGGCTACACCTTC	CASSLVPAWSGYGYTF
NA	TRBV27	NA	TRBJ2-3	TGTGCCAGCAGTTTAATAGTGGGAACAGATACGCAGTATTTT	CASSLIVGTDTQYF
NA	TRBV19	NA	TRBJ2-6	TGTGCCAGTAGTATAGCCACAGGGAATATTGGGGCCAACGTCCTGACTTTC	CASSIATGNIGANVLTF
TRBD1	TRBV29-1	NA	TRBJ2-7	TGCAGCGTTGAATCTACAGGGGACTCCTACGAGCAGTACTTC	CSVESTGDSYEQYF
NA	TRBV7-6	NA	TRBJ1-1	TGTGCCAGCAGCTTAGTGCAGGTAGATGAAGCTTTCTTT	CASSLVQVDEAFF
TRBD1	TRBV6-4	NA	TRBJ1-1	TGTGCCAGCATGACCGATCCAGGGGGCACTGAAGCTTTCTTT	CASMTDPGGTEAFF
TRBD1	TRBV6-5	NA	TRBJ2-5	TGTGCCAGCAGATCGACAGGGGGTCCGGAGACCCAGTACTTC	CASRSTGGPETQYF
TRBD1	TRBV6-1	NA	TRBJ1-5	TGTGCCAGCATCCCTAGACAGGGGGGCCAGCCCCAGCATTTT	CASIPRQGGQPQHF
TRBD1	TRBV5-4	NA	TRBJ1-2	TGTGCCAGCAGCTTGGGCGGGACAGCTGATAACTATGGCTACACCTTC	CASSLGGTADNYGYTF
NA	TRBV5-4	NA	TRBJ2-1	TGTGCCAGCAGCTTGAGGACCAGCCGACCCCACAATGAGCAGTTCTTC	CASSLRTSRPHNEQFF
NA	TRBV7-6	once	TRBJ2-6	TGTGCCAGCAGCCCATGGGGGGCTGGGGCCAACGTCCTGACTTTC	CASSPWGAGANVLTF
NA	TRBV2	NA	TRBJ2-2	TGTGCCACCCCAAAGTGGGGCAGGGATCGGGGCGGGGAGCTGTTTTTT	CATPKWGRDRGGELFF
TRBD1	TRBV11-2	NA	TRBJ2-7	TGTGCCAGCAGCTTTTTACAGGGGGCTCGGGAGCAGTACTTC	CASSFLQGAREQYF
TRBD1	TRBV6-1	NA	TRBJ2-1	TGTGCCAGCAGTGGACAGGGCAACTACAATGAGCAGTTCTTC	CASSGQGNYNEQFF
NA	TRBV12-5	NA	TRBJ2-7	TGTGCTAGTGGTTTGGCAACCACGGGGGCCGTGGGCGCCTACGAGCAGTACTTC	CASGLATTGAVGAYEQYF
TRBD2	TRBV13	NA	TRBJ2-3	TGTGCCAGCAGCTTGGGAACCGGGACTAGCGGGGTGGTGAGCACAGATACGCAGTATTTT	CASSLGTGTSGVVSTDTQYF